This T cell receptor beta chain was obtained from a study of T cell changes during pregnancy in multiple sclerosis (dated by TCRdb to about 2019). Background for the entire study: In women with multiple sclerosis, the researchers looked at how the T cell repertoire shifted as pregnancy progressed.

A word on this clone: It has no known antigen specificity. The record has no base qualities; no much larger clone is one base away.

From the germline V gene (reference sequence), CDR1 is MNHEY and CDR2 is SMNVEV. From V the trimming removes 5 bases and from J it removes 2 bases, while the gene matches leave 4 bases of the junction unaccounted for. The CDR3 starts with the cysteine, ends with the phenylalanine, and has 15 residues. This entry keeps only the CDR3 DNA: 45 bases, framed from base 1. Receptor libraries were prepared by the immunoSEQ multiplex PCR assay. TCRdb took over this immuneACCESS table, retaining in-frame rearrangements with V and J assigned. Such tables are incomplete; in checked studies, under half of the missing clones stem from an unresolved V gene, and the remainder is unexplained. This sample holds around 59,000 clones; 80% to 95% were observed only once. Clones ranked in the top ten supply less than 3.5% of the sample.

The sample in question was peripheral blood, obtained in the third trimester of pregnancy. This clonotype originated in a female donor in good health, enrolled as a control in a pregnancy study. Rearrangement joined TRBV27 to TRBJ1-5, with TRBD1 identical over 9 junction bases. The nucleotide sequence reads as follows: TGTGCCAGCAGTCCACAGGGGGCAGGCAATCAGCCCCAGCATTTT. Its protein is CASSPQGAGNQPQHF.